A selection of T cell receptor beta chains follows, all from one sample in a study of T cell responses to AZD1222 COVID-19 vaccine. Repertoires were generated with immunoSEQ multiplex PCR, while TCRdb's copy carries only in-frame clones and drops some. Among some 130,000 clones listed, roughly 90% were seen once. The sample was peripheral blood, taken on day 0 of AZD1222 vaccination. These receptors all stem from an adult in good health. CDR3s include the opening cysteine and the closing phenylalanine or tryptophan. D genes are given only for firm matches. Clone size, where shown, is once, few, many, or a class for clones that have expanded.

NA | NA | TRBJ2-7 | TRBV12-3/TRBV12-4 | TGTGCCAGCAGTCTGGGGCACTTATACGAGCAGTACTTC | CASSLGHLYEQYF
NA | NA | TRBJ1-3 | TRBV5-6 | TGTGCCAGCAGCTTGGCGTCAGGAGTAGGACAAAACACCATATATTTT | CASSLASGVGQNTIYF
NA | NA | TRBJ2-6 | TRBV28 | TGTGCCAGCAGTTCAGGGGCCAACGTCCTGACTTTC | CASSSGANVLTF
TRBD2 | NA | TRBJ2-3 | TRBV20-1 | TGCAGTGCAAGTAGCGGGGGGACTAGCACAGATACGCAGTATTTT | CSASSGGTSTDTQYF
TRBD2 | NA | TRBJ2-1 | TRBV12-3/TRBV12-4 | TGTGCCAGCAGTTTTGTTGCGCGGGAGGGGCAGTTCTTC | CASSFVAREGQFF
NA | once | TRBJ2-7 | TRBV9 | TGTGCCAGCAGCGTAGGCGGAAGCTCCTACGAGCAGTACTTC | CASSVGGSSYEQYF
NA | NA | TRBJ1-6 | TRBV5-6 | TGTGCCAGCAGCTCGATGCCTGGGTCACCCCTCCACTTT | CASSSMPGSPLHF
NA | NA | TRBJ2-2 | TRBV4-3 | TGCGCCAGCAGCCCAGCAGGGCCGAACACCGGGGAGCTGTTTTTT | CASSPAGPNTGELFF
TRBD1 | few | TRBJ1-6 | TRBV7-8 | TGTGCCAGCAGCCCGGCGGGACAGAATTATAATTCACCCCTCCACTTT | CASSPAGQNYNSPLHF
NA | NA | TRBJ1-2 | TRBV18 | TGTGCCAGCTCACCACAGGGTGGCCAAGGCTACACCTTC | CASSPQGGQGYTF
NA | NA | TRBJ2-5 | TRBV28 | TGTGCCAGCAGTTTAGGGAGCGGGTGGGAGACCCAGTACTTC | CASSLGSGWETQYF
NA | NA | TRBJ1-1 | TRBV6-2/TRBV6-3 | TGTGCCAGCAGTTTACGTGGGATTAACACTGAAGCTTTCTTT | CASSLRGINTEAFF
NA | once | TRBJ1-1 | TRBV2 | TGTGCCAGCAGTGAATTGCTGGGGGGAGCCACTGAAGCTTTCTTT | CASSELLGGATEAFF
NA | NA | TRBJ2-7 | TRBV14 | TGTGCCAGCAGCCAAGGTAGAGGGTATAGCTCCTACGAGCAGTACTTC | CASSQGRGYSSYEQYF
NA | NA | TRBJ1-1 | TRBV6-5 | TGTGCCAGCAGTTACTCCTCGGGTCACACTGAAGCTTTCTTT | CASSYSSGHTEAFF
TRBD1 | NA | TRBJ1-1 | TRBV19 | TGTGCCAGTAGTACTCGGGACAGGGGATGGACTGAAGCTTTCTTT | CASSTRDRGWTEAFF
NA | NA | TRBJ2-1 | TRBV27 | TGTGCCAGCAGTCGACTACCCGCAAAGGATGAGCAGTTCTTC | CASSRLPAKDEQFF
NA | once | TRBJ1-1 | TRBV14 | TGTGCCAGCAGCAAGGGACCGGCGAACACTGAAGCTTTCTTT | CASSKGPANTEAFF
NA | NA | TRBJ1-6 | TRBV7-8 | TGTGCCAGCAGCCAGACGCGGGACACCTATAATTCACCCCTCCACTTT | CASSQTRDTYNSPLHF
NA | NA | TRBJ1-5 | TRBV7-9 | TGTGCCAGCAGCCCCGGATGGGGGCAGCCCCAGCATTTT | CASSPGWGQPQHF
NA | NA | TRBJ1-4 | TRBV5-8 | TGTGCCAGCAGCTTGGGGGGATTAGGATATGAAAAACTGTTTTTT | CASSLGGLGYEKLFF
TRBD2 | NA | TRBJ2-3 | TRBV28 | TGTGCCAGCAGTTCTCTAGCGGGAGGGGCAGATACGCAGTATTTT | CASSSLAGGADTQYF
NA | NA | TRBJ1-2 | TRBV29-1 | TGCAGCGTTGGGCAGGGCGGGAGCGGCTACACCTTC | CSVGQGGSGYTF
TRBD1 | NA | TRBJ1-2 | TRBV6-1 | TGTGCCAGCAGTGATTTCATGTCCGGGACAGGGGAGTTCGTGTATGGCTACACCTTC | CASSDFMSGTGEFVYGYTF
TRBD1 | once | TRBJ1-2 | TRBV28 | TGTGCCAGCAGTTTGGATCGGACAGGGGCCCTTAACTATGGCTACACCTTC | CASSLDRTGALNYGYTF
NA | once | TRBJ1-6 | TRBV27 | TGTGCCAGCAGTTTCGACCGGCCCTATAATTCACCCCTCCACTTT | CASSFDRPYNSPLHF
TRBD1 | NA | TRBJ1-4 | TRBV4-1 | TGCGCCAGCAAGACAGGGGCAAATGAAAAACTGTTTTTT | CASKTGANEKLFF
TRBD1 | NA | TRBJ1-5 | TRBV19 | TGTGCCAGTAGTATAACGGGACAGCAAAATCAGCCCCAGCATTTT | CASSITGQQNQPQHF
NA | NA | TRBJ2-7 | TRBV9 | TGTGCCAGCAGCGTAGGGGGGCCCGCCTACGAGCAGTACTTC | CASSVGGPAYEQYF
TRBD1 | few | TRBJ2-2 | TRBV19 | TGTGCCAGTAGTATTAGGACAGGGGGCTGGCACGGGGAGCTGTTTTTT | CASSIRTGGWHGELFF
NA | NA | TRBJ1-1 | TRBV5-6 | TGTGCCAGCAGCTCAAACGGGTTGAACACTGAAGCTTTCTTT | CASSSNGLNTEAFF
NA | NA | TRBJ1-2 | TRBV7-9 | TGTGCCAGCAGCTTAGCGGAGGACGCTCCTTGGGGGTACACCTTC | CASSLAEDAPWGYTF
NA | NA | TRBJ1-6 | TRBV12-3/TRBV12-4 | TGTGCCAGCAGTCGGGTCTATAATTCACCCCTCCACTTT | CASSRVYNSPLHF
TRBD1 | few | TRBJ1-4 | TRBV11-3 | TGTGCCAGCAGCCTCGGACAGGGTGAACTGTTTTTT | CASSLGQGELFF
TRBD1 | many | TRBJ1-2 | TRBV23-1 | TGCGCCAGCAGTCAGATCGACAGGGAGAGCTATGGCTACACCTTC | CASSQIDRESYGYTF
NA | NA | TRBJ2-3 | TRBV7-9 | TGTGCCAGCAGCTTCTCCACTAGCCGGGTCACAGATACGCAGTATTTT | CASSFSTSRVTDTQYF
TRBD1 | few | TRBJ1-5 | TRBV20-1 | TGCAGTGCTAGTCCACGGACAGGGGAAAAGGAGTATAGCAATCAGCCCCAGCATTTT | CSASPRTGEKEYSNQPQHF
NA | NA | TRBJ1-2 | TRBV28 | TGTGCCAGTTCAGGGACACTCGCTAACTATGGCTACACCTTC | CASSGTLANYGYTF
NA | NA | TRBJ2-5 | TRBV27 | TGTGCCAGCAGTTTTCTGACCACCGGACGCCTCCAAGAGACCCAGTACTTC | CASSFLTTGRLQETQYF
TRBD1 | NA | TRBJ2-5 | TRBV27 | TGTGCCAGCAGTCCCCGGGACAGGGACGTCCGGGAGACCCAGTACTTC | CASSPRDRDVRETQYF
NA | NA | TRBJ2-4 | TRBV7-2 | TGTGCCAGCAGCTTAGCGCTCAGGGGTGGAAACATTCAGTACTTC | CASSLALRGGNIQYF
TRBD1 | NA | TRBJ1-2 | TRBV5-4 | TGTGCCAGCAGCCCTCCCCCCGGGACAGACACCTATGGCTACACCTTC | CASSPPPGTDTYGYTF
NA | NA | TRBJ2-7 | TRBV7-9 | TGTGCCAGCAGCTTGCTAGAGCGATTCTACGAGCAGTACTTC | CASSLLERFYEQYF
TRBD1 | NA | TRBJ2-7 | TRBV2 | TGTGCCAGTTTGGGACAGCCGCCACCACTTTCCTACGAGCAGTACTTC | CASLGQPPPLSYEQYF
NA | NA | TRBJ1-4 | TRBV3-1/TRBV3-2 | TGTGCCAGCAGCCCCGAGGGTTTGGCAACTAATGAAAAACTGTTTTTT | CASSPEGLATNEKLFF
NA | NA | TRBJ2-2 | TRBV30 | TGTGCCTGGAGTTCAGGGTACGACGGGGAGCTGTTTTTT | CAWSSGYDGELFF
NA | NA | TRBJ2-1 | TRBV11-2 | TGTGCCAGCAGCTTATTGCGGAGTAGTGAGCAGTTCTTC | CASSLLRSSEQFF
NA | NA | TRBJ1-2 | TRBV18 | TGTGCCAGCTCACCACCCGCCTCCTACTATGGCTACACCTTC | CASSPPASYYGYTF
NA | NA | TRBJ2-4 | TRBV28 | TGTGCCAGCAGTTTTGGTAGGGGGTTCGTCAAAAACATTCAGTACTTC | CASSFGRGFVKNIQYF
NA | NA | TRBJ2-2 | TRBV3-1/TRBV3-2 | TGTGCCAGCAGCCGAAGCGGCGCCGGGGAGCTGTTTTTT | CASSRSGAGELFF
NA | NA | TRBJ1-2 | TRBV19 | TGTGCCAGTAGTGCCCAGTGGACTAAAAACTATGGCTACACCTTC | CASSAQWTKNYGYTF
NA | once | TRBJ2-3 | TRBV20-1 | TGCAGTGCTAGTGGACTTAGATCAAAGTTGGATACGCAGTATTTT | CSASGLRSKLDTQYF
TRBD1 | NA | TRBJ1-1 | TRBV5-4 | TGTGCCAGCAGACAGACAGGGCGCAACACTGAAGCTTTCTTT | CASRQTGRNTEAFF
NA | NA | TRBJ1-1 | TRBV12-3/TRBV12-4 | TGTGCCAGCAGCCTCGGGACGGAAGCTTTCTTT | CASSLGTEAFF
TRBD1 | NA | TRBJ1-2 | TRBV10-1 | TGCGCCAGGGGCCCAGGGGGCGACTACACCTTC | CARGPGGDYTF
TRBD1 | NA | TRBJ1-6 | TRBV27 | TGTGCCAGCAGTAGACAGGGCGCTTCTTCACCCCTCCACTTT | CASSRQGASSPLHF